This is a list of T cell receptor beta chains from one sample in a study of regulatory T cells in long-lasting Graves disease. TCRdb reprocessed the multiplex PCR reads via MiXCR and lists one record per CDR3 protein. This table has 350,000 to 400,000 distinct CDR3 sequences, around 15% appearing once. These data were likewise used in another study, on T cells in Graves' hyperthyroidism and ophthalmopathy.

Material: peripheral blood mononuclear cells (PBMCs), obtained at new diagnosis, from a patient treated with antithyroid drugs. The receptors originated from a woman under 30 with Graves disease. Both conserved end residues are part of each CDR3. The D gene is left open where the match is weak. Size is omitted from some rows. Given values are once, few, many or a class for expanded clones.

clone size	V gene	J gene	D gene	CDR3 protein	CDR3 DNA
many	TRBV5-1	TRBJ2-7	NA	CASNPYLLSDQIVYEQYF	TGCGCCAGCAACCCCTACCTTCTCAGCGACCAAATCGTCTACGAGCAGTACTTC
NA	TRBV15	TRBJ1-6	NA	CATSRDLVGISSYNSPLHF	TGTGCCACCAGCAGAGATCTCGTGGGGATTAGCTCCTATAATTCACCCCTCCACTTT
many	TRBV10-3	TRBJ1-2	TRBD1	CAISGTANYGYTF	TGTGCCATCAGCGGGACAGCTAACTATGGCTACACCTTC
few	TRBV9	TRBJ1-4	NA	CASSVAPTNEKLFF	TGTGCCAGCAGCGTAGCACCAACTAATGAAAAACTGTTTTTT
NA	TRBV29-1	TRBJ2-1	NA	CSVVRAATEQFF	TGCAGCGTTGTGAGGGCCGCCACTGAGCAGTTCTTC
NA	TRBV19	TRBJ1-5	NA	CASSLIDGSNQPQHF	TGTGCCAGTAGCCTTATCGACGGGAGCAATCAGCCCCAGCATTTT
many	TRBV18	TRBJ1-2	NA	CASSPDRTVTGYTF	TGTGCCAGCTCACCCGACAGGACAGTTACTGGCTACACCTTC
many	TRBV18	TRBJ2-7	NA	CASSRGEQYF	TGTGCCAGCTCAAGGGGGGAGCAGTACTTC
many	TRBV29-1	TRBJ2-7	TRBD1	CSVEGTGGASYEQYF	TGCAGCGTCGAAGGGACAGGGGGCGCGTCCTACGAGCAGTACTTC
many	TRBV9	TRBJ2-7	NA	CASSVGGETRVYEQYF	TGTGCCAGCAGCGTAGGGGGGGAAACCAGGGTCTACGAGCAGTACTTC
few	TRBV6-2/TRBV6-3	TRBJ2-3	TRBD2	CASSYVAGAGADTQYF	TGTGCCAGCAGTTACGTAGCGGGAGCCGGGGCAGATACGCAGTATTTT
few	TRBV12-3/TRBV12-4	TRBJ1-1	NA	CASSLGQGMGNTEAFF	TGTGCCAGCAGTTTAGGTCAGGGTATGGGTAATACTGAAGCTTTCTTT
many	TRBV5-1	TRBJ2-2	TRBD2	CASDGTSGNTGELFF	TGCGCCAGCGACGGGACTAGCGGTAACACCGGGGAGCTGTTTTTT
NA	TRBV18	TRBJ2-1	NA	CASSPLGTLPYNEQFF	TGTGCCAGCTCACCATTAGGGACTTTACCCTACAATGAGCAGTTCTTC
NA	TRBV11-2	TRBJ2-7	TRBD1	CASSYPPDGTAIEQYF	TGTGCCAGCAGTTACCCCCCCGACGGGACAGCTATCGAGCAGTACTTC
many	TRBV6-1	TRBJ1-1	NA	CASRRGQLNTEAFF	TGTGCCAGCAGAAGGGGCCAGCTGAACACTGAAGCTTTCTTT
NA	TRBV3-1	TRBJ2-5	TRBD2	CASSQEESLAGHETQYF	TGTGCCAGCAGCCAAGAGGAGAGCCTAGCGGGGCATGAGACCCAGTACTTC
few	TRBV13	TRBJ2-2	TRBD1	CASSRDRLAGELFF	TGTGCCAGCAGCCGGGACAGGTTAGCCGGGGAGCTGTTTTTT
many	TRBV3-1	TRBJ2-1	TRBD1	CASRRTGKKFF	TGTGCCAGCAGACGGACAGGGAAGAAGTTCTTC
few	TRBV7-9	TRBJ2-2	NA	CASSLDHPRELFF	TGTGCCAGCAGCTTGGACCACCCCCGGGAGCTGTTTTTT
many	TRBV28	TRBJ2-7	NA	CASTASPYEQYF	TGTGCCAGCACCGCTAGTCCCTACGAGCAGTACTTC
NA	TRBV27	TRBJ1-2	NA	CASSHNLQGFGYTF	TGTGCCAGCAGTCACAACCTACAGGGCTTTGGCTACACCTTC
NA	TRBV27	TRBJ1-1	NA	CASSRRGNLANTEAFF	TGTGCCAGCAGCCGACGGGGTAACTTGGCGAACACTGAAGCTTTCTTT
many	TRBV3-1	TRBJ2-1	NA	CASSQDPAGREQFF	TGTGCCAGCAGCCAAGACCCCGCTGGCCGTGAGCAGTTCTTC
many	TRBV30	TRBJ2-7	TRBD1	CAWDKGQGRDEQYF	TGTGCCTGGGACAAGGGACAGGGAAGGGACGAGCAGTACTTC
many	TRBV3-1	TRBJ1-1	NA	CASSQDLLPGEAFF	TGTGCCAGCAGCCAAGACCTGCTCCCGGGCGAAGCTTTCTTT
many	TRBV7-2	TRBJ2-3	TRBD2	CASSLVASGVWGTQYF	TGTGCCAGCAGCTTAGTGGCCAGCGGGGTTTGGGGTACGCAGTATTTT
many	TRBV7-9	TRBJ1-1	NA	CAIFGTTGPNTEAFF	TGTGCCATCTTTGGGACGACAGGCCCTAACACTGAAGCTTTCTTT
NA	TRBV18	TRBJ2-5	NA	CASSSSHYQETQYF	TGTGCCAGCTCATCCTCCCATTACCAAGAGACCCAGTACTTC
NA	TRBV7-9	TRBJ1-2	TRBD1	CASSAYRGGPYGYTF	TGTGCCAGCAGCGCCTACAGGGGTGGTCCCTATGGCTACACCTTC
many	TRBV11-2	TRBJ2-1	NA	CASRMEASDYNEQFF	TGTGCCAGCCGAATGGAGGCTAGCGACTACAATGAGCAGTTCTTC
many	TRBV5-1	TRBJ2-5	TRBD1	CASRLGTASQETQYF	TGTGCCAGCAGATTAGGGACAGCCTCCCAAGAGACCCAGTACTTC
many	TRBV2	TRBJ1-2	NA	CASSETGSGYGYTF	TGTGCCAGCAGTGAAACAGGGTCAGGCTATGGCTACACCTTC
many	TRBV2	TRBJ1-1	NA	CASSPDEVNTEAFF	TGTGCCAGCAGTCCGGACGAAGTGAACACTGAAGCTTTCTTT
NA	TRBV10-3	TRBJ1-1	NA	CATRGDTEAFF	TGTGCCACCCGGGGGGACACTGAAGCTTTCTTT
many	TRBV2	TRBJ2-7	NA	CASSWAADSYEQYF	TGTGCCAGCAGTTGGGCGGCTGACTCCTACGAGCAGTACTTC
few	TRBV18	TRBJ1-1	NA	CASSPWTGEAFF	TGTGCCAGCTCACCCTGGACGGGTGAAGCTTTCTTT
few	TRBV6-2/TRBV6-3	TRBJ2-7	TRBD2	CASSLSGSHSYEQYF	TGTGCCAGCAGCCTTAGCGGGAGCCACTCCTACGAGCAGTACTTC
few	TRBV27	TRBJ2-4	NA	CASSYLGGGDIQYF	TGTGCCAGCAGTTACCTTGGGGGCGGGGACATTCAGTACTTC
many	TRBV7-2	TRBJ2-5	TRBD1	CASSGGTGILRETQYF	TGTGCCAGCAGCGGAGGGACAGGCATCCTCCGGGAGACCCAGTACTTC
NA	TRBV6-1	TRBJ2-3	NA	CASSEGGTGTDTQYF	TGTGCCAGCAGTGAAGGGGGTACGGGCACAGATACGCAGTATTTT
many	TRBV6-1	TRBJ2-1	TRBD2	CASSEGLAGGWEQFF	TGTGCCAGCAGTGAAGGACTAGCGGGAGGGTGGGAGCAGTTCTTC
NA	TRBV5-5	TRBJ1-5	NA	CASSDVIGWGKPQHF	TGTGCCAGCAGCGACGTAATCGGGTGGGGGAAGCCCCAGCATTTT
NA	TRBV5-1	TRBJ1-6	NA	CASGLGGVNSPLHF	TGCGCCAGCGGTCTGGGAGGGGTTAATTCACCCCTCCACTTT
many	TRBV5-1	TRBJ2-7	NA	CASSLGRPQDEQYF	TGCGCCAGCAGCTTGGGTCGACCCCAGGACGAGCAGTACTTC
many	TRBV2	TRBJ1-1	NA	CASSEGRANTEAFF	TGTGCCAGCAGTGAGGGCAGGGCGAACACTGAAGCTTTCTTT
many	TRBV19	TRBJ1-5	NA	CASSIRSSLSNQPQHF	TGTGCCAGTAGTATCCGCTCCAGTCTTAGCAATCAGCCCCAGCATTTT
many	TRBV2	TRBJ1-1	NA	CASSEEKGTEAFF	TGTGCCAGCAGTGAAGAAAAGGGGACTGAAGCTTTCTTT
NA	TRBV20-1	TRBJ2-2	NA	CSARVNGVGELFF	TGCAGTGCTAGAGTAAACGGGGTCGGGGAGCTGTTTTTT
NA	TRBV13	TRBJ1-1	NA	CASSLGGMFVNTEAFF	TGTGCCAGCAGCTTAGGTGGAATGTTTGTGAACACTGAAGCTTTCTTT
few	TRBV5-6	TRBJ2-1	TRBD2	CASSLSGASGRNEQFF	TGTGCCAGCAGCTTGTCAGGGGCTAGCGGGAGGAATGAGCAGTTCTTC
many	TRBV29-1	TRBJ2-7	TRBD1	CSVDRTGSYEQYF	TGCAGCGTGGACCGGACAGGGTCCTACGAGCAGTACTTC
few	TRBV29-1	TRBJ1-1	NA	CSVESRMNTEAFF	TGCAGCGTTGAATCTAGGATGAACACTGAAGCTTTCTTT
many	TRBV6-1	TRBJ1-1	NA	CASSGGTKNTEAFF	TGTGCCAGCAGCGGGGGAACTAAGAACACTGAAGCTTTCTTT
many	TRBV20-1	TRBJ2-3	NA	CSAESGRDTQYF	TGCAGTGCTGAGAGTGGGCGGGATACGCAGTATTTT
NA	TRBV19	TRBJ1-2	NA	CASRKQGLGYGYTF	TGTGCCAGTAGGAAACAGGGTCTGGGGTATGGCTACACCTTC
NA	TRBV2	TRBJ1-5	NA	CASSEVRGANQPQHF	TGTGCCAGCAGTGAAGTCAGGGGAGCCAATCAGCCCCAGCATTTT
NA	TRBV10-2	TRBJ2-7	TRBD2	CASTWGGDYEQYF	TGCGCCAGCACCTGGGGGGGGGATTACGAGCAGTACTTC
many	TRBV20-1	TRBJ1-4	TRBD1	CSASDRLGTGLRGEKLFF	TGCAGTGCTAGCGACCGTCTCGGGACAGGCCTCCGAGGGGAAAAACTGTTTTTT
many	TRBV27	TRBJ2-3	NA	CASSLSDTDTQYF	TGCGCCAGCAGCCTATCCGACACAGATACGCAGTATTTT